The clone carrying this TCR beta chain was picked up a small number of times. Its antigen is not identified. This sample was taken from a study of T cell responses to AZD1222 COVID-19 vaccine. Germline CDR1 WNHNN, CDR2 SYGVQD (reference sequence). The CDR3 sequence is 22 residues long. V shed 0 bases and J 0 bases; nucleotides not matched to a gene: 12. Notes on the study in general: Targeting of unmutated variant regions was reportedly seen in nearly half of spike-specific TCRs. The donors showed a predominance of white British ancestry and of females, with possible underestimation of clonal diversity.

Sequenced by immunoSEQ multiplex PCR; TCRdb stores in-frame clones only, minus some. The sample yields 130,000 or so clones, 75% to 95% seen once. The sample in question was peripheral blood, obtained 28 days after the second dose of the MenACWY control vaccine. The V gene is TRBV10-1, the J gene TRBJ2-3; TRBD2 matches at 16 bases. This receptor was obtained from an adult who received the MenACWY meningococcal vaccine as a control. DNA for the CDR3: TGCGCCAGCAGTGAGTCGTTACCGGGACTAGCGGGAGGGCCGGCTAGCACAGATACGCAGTATTTT. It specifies CASSESLPGLAGGPASTDTQYF.